The T cell receptor beta chain described here comes from a study of long-term antiretroviral therapy in people with HIV. Germline lookup yields CDR1 SGHAT and CDR2 FQNNGV. The CDR3 is made up of 12 amino acids. Researchers report immunoSEQ v3.0 was run at survey level. TCRdb keeps only in-frame clones here, not all; method: immunoSEQ multiplex PCR. The sample consists of under 15,000 clones, 88% of them appearing once. A note on this clone: A junction end diverges from the germline sequence, so it may reflect a read error.

This receptor was taken from a man aged 40-49 years with HIV. The sequences come from unsorted PBMCs, collected 6.2 years after starting antiretroviral therapy. V gene TRBV11-2 combines with J gene TRBJ2-7, with 10 bases that match TRBD1. This CDR3 is CASSLDGWDRGF. CDR3 in DNA: TGTGCCAGCAGCTTAGACGGTTGGGACAGGGGCTTC.